The text below deals with one T cell receptor (beta chain). What it binds is not known. A much larger clonotype is one base distant, so this may be a read error. Amplification targeted TCR beta CDR3 regions from RNA transcripts. TCR CDR3 regions were first amplified by RT-PCR with HTBI primers. TCRdb re-derived calls from the multiplex PCR reads in MiXCR, one entry per CDR3 protein. This table holds about 640,000 distinct CDR3 sequences, more than 20% found once. Deletions cut 3 bases from V and 4 bases from J, with 15 bases between. The CDR3 has 15 amino acids. The germline V gene encodes CDR1 MNHNS and CDR2 SASEGT. These data are taken from a study of T cells in Graves' hyperthyroidism and ophthalmopathy. Study outcomes and limitations: Blood shared most expanded thyroid clonotypes above 0.001.

The genes are TRBV6-1 and TRBJ1-2; TRBD1 might be the D (6 bases). This receptor was taken from a man younger than 45 with Graves' ophthalmopathy. Specimen: blood. CDR3 DNA sequence: TGTGCCAGCAGTGAGGGCAGGGGCTTGGTCTATGGCTACACCTTC. It yields the protein CASSEGRGLVYGYTF.